This T cell receptor (beta chain) was identified during a study of T cells in Graves' hyperthyroidism and ophthalmopathy. General study points: The model's output predicted ophthalmopathy at a median of around 6.9 months prior to onset.

Germline V CDR1 and CDR2: MDHEN, SYDVKM. V was clipped by 4 bases and J by 4 bases; unmatched bases: 8. There are 16 residues in the CDR3. A note on this clonotype: Its antigen is unknown.

RNA transcripts provided the source from which TCR beta CDR3 regions were amplified. In the first-round RT-PCR of the TCR CDR3, the HTBI primer set was used. One entry per CDR3 protein, called by TCRdb with MiXCR from the multiplex PCR reads. The table records nearly 600,000 distinct CDR3 sequences, 13% to 15% of them present only once. Uncontrolled infection, other autoimmune disease, pregnancy or lactation excluded patients. The sequenced material came from blood. The TCR was taken from a young woman with Graves' ophthalmopathy. J is TRBJ1-3 and V is TRBV28, with 9 nucleotides matching TRBD1. CDR3 in DNA: TGTGCCAGCAGTTCGCCCGGGACAGGGAACGGAAACACCATATATTTT. Protein product: CASSSPGTGNGNTIYF.